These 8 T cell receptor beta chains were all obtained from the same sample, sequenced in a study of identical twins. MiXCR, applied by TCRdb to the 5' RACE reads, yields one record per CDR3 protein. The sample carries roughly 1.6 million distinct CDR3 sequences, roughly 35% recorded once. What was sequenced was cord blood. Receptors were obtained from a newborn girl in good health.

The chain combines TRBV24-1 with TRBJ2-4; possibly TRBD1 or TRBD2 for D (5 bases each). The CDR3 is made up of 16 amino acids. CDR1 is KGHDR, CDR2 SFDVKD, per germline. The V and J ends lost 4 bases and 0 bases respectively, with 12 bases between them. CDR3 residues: CATSESGRRAKNIQYF. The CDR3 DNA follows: TGTGCCACCAGTGAGTCGGGACGGAGAGCCAAAAACATTCAGTACTTC.

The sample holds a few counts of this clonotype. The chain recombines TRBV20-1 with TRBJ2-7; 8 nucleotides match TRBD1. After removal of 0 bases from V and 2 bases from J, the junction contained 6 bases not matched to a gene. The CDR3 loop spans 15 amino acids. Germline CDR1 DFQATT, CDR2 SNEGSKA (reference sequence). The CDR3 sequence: CSARDGQGLAYEQYF. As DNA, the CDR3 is TGCAGTGCTAGAGACGGACAGGGTTTAGCCTACGAGCAGTACTTC.

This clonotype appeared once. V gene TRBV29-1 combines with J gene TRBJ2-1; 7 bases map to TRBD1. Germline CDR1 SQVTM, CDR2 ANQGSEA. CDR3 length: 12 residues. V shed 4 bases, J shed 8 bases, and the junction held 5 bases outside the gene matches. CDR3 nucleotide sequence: TGCAGCGTTGTCAGACAGGGCGATGAGCAGTTCTTC. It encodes CSVVRQGDEQFF.

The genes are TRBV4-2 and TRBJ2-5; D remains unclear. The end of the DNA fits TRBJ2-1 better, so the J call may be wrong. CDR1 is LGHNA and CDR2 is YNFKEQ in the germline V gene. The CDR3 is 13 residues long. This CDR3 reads CASSQREQETQFF. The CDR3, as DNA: TGTGCCAGCAGCCAAAGGGAACAAGAGACCCAGTTCTTC.

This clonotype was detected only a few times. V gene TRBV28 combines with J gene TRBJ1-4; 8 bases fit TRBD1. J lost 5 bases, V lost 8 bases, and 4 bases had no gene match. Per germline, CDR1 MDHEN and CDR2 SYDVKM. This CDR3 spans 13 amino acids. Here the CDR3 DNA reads TGTGCCAGCCTGGACAGGGTCAATGAAAAACTGTTTTTT. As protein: CASLDRVNEKLFF.

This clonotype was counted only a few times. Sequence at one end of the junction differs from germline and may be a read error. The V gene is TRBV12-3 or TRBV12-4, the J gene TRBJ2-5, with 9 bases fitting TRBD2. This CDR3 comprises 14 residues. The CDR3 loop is CVSSRLAARGTQYF. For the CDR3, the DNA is TGTGTCAGCAGTCGACTAGCGGCGCGAGGGACCCAGTACTTC.

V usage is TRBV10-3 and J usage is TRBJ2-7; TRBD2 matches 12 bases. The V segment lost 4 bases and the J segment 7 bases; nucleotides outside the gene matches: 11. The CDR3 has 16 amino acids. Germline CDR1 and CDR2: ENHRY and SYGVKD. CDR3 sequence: CAISASTSGGSNEQYF. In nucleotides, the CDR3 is TGTGCCATCAGTGCATCGACTAGCGGGGGATCTAATGAGCAGTACTTC.

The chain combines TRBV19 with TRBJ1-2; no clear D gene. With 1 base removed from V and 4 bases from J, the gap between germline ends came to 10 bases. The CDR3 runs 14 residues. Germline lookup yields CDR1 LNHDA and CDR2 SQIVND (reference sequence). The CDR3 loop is CASSIGGQIYGYTF. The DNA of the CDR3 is TGTGCCAGTAGTATAGGTGGGCAGATCTATGGCTACACCTTC.